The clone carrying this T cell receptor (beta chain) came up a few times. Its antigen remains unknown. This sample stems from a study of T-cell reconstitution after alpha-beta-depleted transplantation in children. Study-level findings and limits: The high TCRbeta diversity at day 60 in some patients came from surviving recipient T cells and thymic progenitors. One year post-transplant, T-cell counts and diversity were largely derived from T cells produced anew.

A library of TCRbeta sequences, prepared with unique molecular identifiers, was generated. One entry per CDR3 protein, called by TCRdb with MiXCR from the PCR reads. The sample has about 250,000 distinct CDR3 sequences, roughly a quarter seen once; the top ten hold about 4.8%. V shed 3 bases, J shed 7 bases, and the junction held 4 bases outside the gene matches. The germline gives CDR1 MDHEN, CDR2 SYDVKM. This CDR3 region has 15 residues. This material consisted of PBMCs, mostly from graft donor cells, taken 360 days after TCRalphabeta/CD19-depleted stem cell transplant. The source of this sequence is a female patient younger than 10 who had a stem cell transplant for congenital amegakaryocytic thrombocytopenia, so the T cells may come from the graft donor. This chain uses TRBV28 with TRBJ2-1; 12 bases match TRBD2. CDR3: CASSFLAGGRNEQFF. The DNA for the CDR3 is TGTGCCAGCAGTTTCCTAGCGGGGGGGCGGAATGAGCAGTTCTTC. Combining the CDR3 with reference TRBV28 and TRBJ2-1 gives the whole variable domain DVKVTQSSRYLVKRTGEKVFLECVQDMDHENMFWYRQDPGLGLRLIYFSYDVKMKEKGDIPEGYSVSREKKERFSLILESASTNQTSMYLCASSFLAGGRNEQFFGPGTRLTVL.